This T cell receptor beta chain came from a study of blood T cell repertoires in COVID-19. Study summary: Samples taken during acute and convalescent COVID-19 were collected in the United States, Italy and Spain.

Original processing notes: Reference gene primer amplification gave nucleated cell count estimates. TCRdb's table, derived via immunoSEQ multiplex PCR, lists solely in-frame clones and lacks some. The V and J calls and the clone size are those of that table, but D and trimming were determined from the DNA. The repertoire holds 250,000 or so clones, with about nine tenths as singletons. The CDR3 totals 15 residues. V shed 6 bases, J shed 3 bases, and the junction held 10 bases outside the gene matches. Per the germline V gene, CDR1 is SQVTM and CDR2 is ANQGSEA. The chain recombines TRBV29-1 with TRBJ2-3; 9 positions agree with TRBD2. The specimen sequenced was peripheral blood. This clonotype was sampled from a woman in her thirties or forties who had recovered from COVID-19. The CDR3 DNA follows: TGCAGCGTGAACCCGGCGGGGGGGTGGACAGATACGCAGTATTTT. Translated, it gives CSVNPAGGWTDTQYF.